The T cell receptor beta chain under discussion was sequenced for a study of blood T cell repertoires in COVID-19. Trimming took 7 bases from V and 4 from J; bases not matched to a gene: 5. Looked up from germline, CDR1 is SGHTA and CDR2 is FQGNSA. CDR3 size: 13 residues. In the original processing: Estimates of nucleated cell counts were drawn from the amplification of reference gene primers. The repertoire was sequenced with immunoSEQ multiplex PCR; TCRdb's copy has only in-frame clones and lacks some. The V and J calls and clone size come from that table; D and trimming were worked out from the DNA. The table shows some 70,000 clones, with roughly 84% occurring only once.

Sequenced: peripheral blood. The chain employs TRBV7-2 and TRBJ2-5; 8 nucleotides align to TRBD1. The receptor's source is a man aged 50-59 years with active COVID-19. CDR3 nucleotide sequence: TGTGCCAGCACTCAGGGGGCCTTAGAGACCCAGTACTTC. This codes for CASTQGALETQYF.